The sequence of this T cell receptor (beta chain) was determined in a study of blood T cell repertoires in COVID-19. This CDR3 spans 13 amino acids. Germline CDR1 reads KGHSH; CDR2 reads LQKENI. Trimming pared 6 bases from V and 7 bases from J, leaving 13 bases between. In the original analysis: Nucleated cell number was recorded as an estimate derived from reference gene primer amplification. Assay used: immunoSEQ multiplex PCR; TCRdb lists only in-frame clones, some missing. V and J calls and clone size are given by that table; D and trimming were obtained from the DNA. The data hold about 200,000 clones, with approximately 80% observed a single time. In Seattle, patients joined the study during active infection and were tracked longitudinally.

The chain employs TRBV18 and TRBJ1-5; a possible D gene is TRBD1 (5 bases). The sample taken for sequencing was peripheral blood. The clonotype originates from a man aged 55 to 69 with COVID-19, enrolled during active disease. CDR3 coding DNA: TGTGCCAGCTCCCAACAGGATAGGCAGCCCCAGCATTTT. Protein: CASSQQDRQPQHF. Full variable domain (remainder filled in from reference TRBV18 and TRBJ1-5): NAGVMQNPRHLVRRRGQEARLRCSPMKGHSHVYWYRQLPEEGLKFMVYLQKENIIDESGMPKERFSAEFPKEGPSILRIQQVVRGDSAAYFCASSQQDRQPQHFGDGTRLSIL.